This T cell receptor (beta chain) was observed in a study of cytomegalovirus exposure and HLA in healthy donors. Overall study: In a previous analysis, around 110 million unique TCR beta sequences were found from 170 million or so T cells. Membership in the Caucasian-associated ancestry cluster was found for 75% to 90% of 398 genotyped donors. Study results and caveats: There were several of the most significant clusters that appeared linked to common viral pathogens in a later analysis.

PCR primers comprised 60 Vbeta and 13 Jbeta primers. Clones were read by immunoSEQ multiplex PCR, and TCRdb kept only the in-frame ones, dropping some. The sample has about 160,000 clones, more than 65% seen once. This clone occurred a few times. Antigen specificity is unknown. CDR3 length equals 17 residues. Trimming took 0 bases from V and 1 from J; bases not matched to a gene: 8. The germline V gene encodes CDR1 MGHRA and CDR2 YSYEKL. Sampled while nominally healthy, donors likely had unrecorded immune exposures. The rearrangement links TRBV4-1 to TRBJ1-1; the match to TRBD1 covers 7 bases. The TCR sequence derives from a man between 18 and 29 years old in good health and CMV-seropositive. Material for sequencing was PBMCs. Here the CDR3 reads CASSQDPPGQSNTEAFF. For the CDR3, the DNA is TGCGCCAGCAGCCAAGACCCACCGGGACAGTCGAACACTGAAGCTTTCTTT.